This TCR beta chain comes out of a study of PD-1 blockade in classical Hodgkin lymphoma. General study points: Complete responders had baseline diversity similar to newly diagnosed patients. In newly diagnosed patients, baseline TCR diversity was reportedly below that of healthy donors. CD4+ TCR diversity, unlike CD8+, rose significantly by C4D1.

Remarks on this clone: Its antigen is currently unknown.

Assay: immunoSEQ multiplex PCR; the TCRdb copy retains only in-frame clones and omits some. The sample shows roughly 20,000 clones, 88% of them seen only once. The time point is: cycle 4 day 1 (C4D1), after six to seven weeks of nivolumab. Every patient was affected by relapse after autologous stem cell transplantation, while exposure to brentuximab vedotin was not uniform. Magnetic depletion of non-target cells from thawed PBMCs yielded purified CD8+ T cells. Classifying best responses yielded complete response, partial response or progressive disease. There are 18 residues in the CDR3. Germline lookup yields CDR1 SGDLS and CDR2 YYNGEE. V was clipped by 3 bases and J by 0 bases; unmatched bases: 3.

This sequence joins TRBV9 and TRBJ2-1, with TRBD2 matching over 16 bases. This clonotype was obtained from a human donor with classical Hodgkin lymphoma. The source material was CD8+ T cells from blood, sampled before the fourth cycle of nivolumab. The CDR3 protein is CASSGGLAGGSSYNEQFF. CDR3 in DNA: TGTGCCAGCAGCGGGGGACTAGCGGGAGGGAGCTCCTACAATGAGCAGTTCTTC.